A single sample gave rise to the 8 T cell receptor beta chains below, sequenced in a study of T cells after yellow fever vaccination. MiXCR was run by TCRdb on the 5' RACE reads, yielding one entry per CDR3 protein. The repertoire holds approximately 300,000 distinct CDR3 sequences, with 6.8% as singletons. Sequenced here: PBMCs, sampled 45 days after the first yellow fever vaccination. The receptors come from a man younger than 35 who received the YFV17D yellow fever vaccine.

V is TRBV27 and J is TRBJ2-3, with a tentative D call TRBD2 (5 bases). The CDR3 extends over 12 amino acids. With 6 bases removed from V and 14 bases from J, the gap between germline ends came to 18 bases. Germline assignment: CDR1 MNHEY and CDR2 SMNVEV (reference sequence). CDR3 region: CASSFPEGTRYF. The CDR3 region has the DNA TGTGCCAGCAGCTTCCCAGAGGGAACGAGGTATTTT.

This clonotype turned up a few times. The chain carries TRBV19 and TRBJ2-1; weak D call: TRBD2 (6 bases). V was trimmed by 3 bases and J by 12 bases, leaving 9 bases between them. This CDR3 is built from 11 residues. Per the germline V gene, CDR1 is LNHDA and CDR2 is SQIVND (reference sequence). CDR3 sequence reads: CASSMLGGQFF. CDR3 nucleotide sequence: TGTGCCAGTAGTATGTTGGGGGGGCAGTTCTTC.

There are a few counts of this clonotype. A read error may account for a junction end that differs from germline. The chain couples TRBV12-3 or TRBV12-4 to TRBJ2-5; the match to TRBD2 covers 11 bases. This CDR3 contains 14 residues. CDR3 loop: CASGLLAGEETQYF. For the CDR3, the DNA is TGTGCCAGCGGTTTACTAGCGGGGGAAGAGACCCAGTACTTC.

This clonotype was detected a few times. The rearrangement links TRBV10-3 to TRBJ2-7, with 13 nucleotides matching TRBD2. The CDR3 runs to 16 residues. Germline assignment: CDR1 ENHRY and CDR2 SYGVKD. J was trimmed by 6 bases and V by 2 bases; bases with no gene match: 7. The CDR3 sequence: CAISETSGGGASEQYF. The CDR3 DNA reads TGTGCCATCAGTGAGACTAGCGGGGGGGGAGCCTCCGAGCAGTACTTC.

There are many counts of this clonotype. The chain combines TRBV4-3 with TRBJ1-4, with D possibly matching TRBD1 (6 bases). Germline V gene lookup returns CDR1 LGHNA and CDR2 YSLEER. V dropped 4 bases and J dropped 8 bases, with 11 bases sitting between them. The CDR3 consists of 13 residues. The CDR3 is CASSRQGLEKLFF. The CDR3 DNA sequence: TGCGCCAGCAGCCGCCAGGGGTTAGAAAAACTGTTTTTT.

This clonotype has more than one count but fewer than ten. The CDR3 is CSARLPRQGAYNEQFF. DNA for the CDR3: TGCAGTGCTAGATTGCCTCGACAGGGGGCCTACAATGAGCAGTTCTTC. The V and J genes are TRBV20-1 and TRBJ2-1; 9 bases map to TRBD1. The V gene's germline CDR1 is DFQATT and CDR2 SNEGSKA (reference sequence). The V segment lost 2 bases and the J segment 2 bases; nucleotides outside the gene matches: 7. This CDR3 contains 16 residues.

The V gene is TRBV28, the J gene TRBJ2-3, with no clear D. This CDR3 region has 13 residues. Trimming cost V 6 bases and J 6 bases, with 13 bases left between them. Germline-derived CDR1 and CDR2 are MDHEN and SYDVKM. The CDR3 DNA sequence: TGTGCCAGCAGGAGCCTCTATTCCGATACGCAGTATTTT. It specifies CASRSLYSDTQYF.

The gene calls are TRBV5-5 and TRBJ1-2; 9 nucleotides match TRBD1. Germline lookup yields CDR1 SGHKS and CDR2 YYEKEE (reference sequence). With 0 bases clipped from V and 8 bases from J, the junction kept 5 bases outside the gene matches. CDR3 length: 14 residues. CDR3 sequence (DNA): TGTGCCAGCAGCTTGGGTCGGACAGGGGCCGGCTACACCTTC. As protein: CASSLGRTGAGYTF.